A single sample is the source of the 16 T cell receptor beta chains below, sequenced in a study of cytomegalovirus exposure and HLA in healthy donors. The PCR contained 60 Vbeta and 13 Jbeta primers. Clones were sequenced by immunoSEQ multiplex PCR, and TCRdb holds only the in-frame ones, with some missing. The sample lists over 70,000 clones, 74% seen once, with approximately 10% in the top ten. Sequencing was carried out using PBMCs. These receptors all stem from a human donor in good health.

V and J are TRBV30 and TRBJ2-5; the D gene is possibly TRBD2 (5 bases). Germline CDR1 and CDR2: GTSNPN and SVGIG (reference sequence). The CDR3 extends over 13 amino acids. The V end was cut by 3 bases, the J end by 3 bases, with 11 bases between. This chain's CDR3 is CAWRRVGEETQYF. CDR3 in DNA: TGTGCCTGGAGGAGGGTGGGAGAAGAGACCCAGTACTTC.

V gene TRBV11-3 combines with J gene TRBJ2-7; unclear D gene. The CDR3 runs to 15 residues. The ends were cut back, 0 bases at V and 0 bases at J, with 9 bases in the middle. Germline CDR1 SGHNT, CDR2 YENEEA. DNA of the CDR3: TGTGCCAGCAGCTTAGATTCACTTAGCTCCTACGAGCAGTACTTC. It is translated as CASSLDSLSSYEQYF.

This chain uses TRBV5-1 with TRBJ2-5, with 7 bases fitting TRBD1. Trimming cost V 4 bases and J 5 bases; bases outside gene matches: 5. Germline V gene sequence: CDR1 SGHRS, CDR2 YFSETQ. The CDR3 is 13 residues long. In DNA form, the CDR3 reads TGCGCCAGCAGCCGACAGGGAGAGGAGACCCAGTACTTC. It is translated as CASSRQGEETQYF.

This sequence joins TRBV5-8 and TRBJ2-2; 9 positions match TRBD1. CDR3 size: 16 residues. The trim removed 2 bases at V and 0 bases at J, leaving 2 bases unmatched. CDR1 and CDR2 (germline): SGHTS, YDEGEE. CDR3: CASSFGQGSNTGELFF. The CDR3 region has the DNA TGTGCCAGCAGCTTCGGACAGGGGTCGAACACCGGGGAGCTGTTTTTT.

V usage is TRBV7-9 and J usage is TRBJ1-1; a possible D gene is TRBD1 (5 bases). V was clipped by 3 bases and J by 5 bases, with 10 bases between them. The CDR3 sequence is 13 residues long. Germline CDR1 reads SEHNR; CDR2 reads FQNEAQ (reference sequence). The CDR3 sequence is CASSFREGTEAFF. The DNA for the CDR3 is TGTGCCAGCAGCTTCAGGGAAGGGACTGAAGCTTTCTTT.

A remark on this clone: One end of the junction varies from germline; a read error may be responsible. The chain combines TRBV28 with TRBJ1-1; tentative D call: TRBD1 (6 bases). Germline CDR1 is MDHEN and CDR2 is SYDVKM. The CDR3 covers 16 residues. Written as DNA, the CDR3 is TGTGCCAGCAGTTCCCTAATGGGACACTGGAACGCTGAAGCTTTCTTT. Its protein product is CASSSLMGHWNAEAFF.

Here the CDR3 reads CASSEATGTYEQYF. The CDR3 DNA sequence: TGTGCCAGCAGTGAAGCGACTGGAACCTACGAGCAGTACTTC. This sequence joins TRBV6-1 and TRBJ2-5, with D uncertain. The J call is doubtful: the DNA matches TRBJ2-7 better. Germline values: CDR1 MNHNS, CDR2 SASEGT. The CDR3 has 14 residues.

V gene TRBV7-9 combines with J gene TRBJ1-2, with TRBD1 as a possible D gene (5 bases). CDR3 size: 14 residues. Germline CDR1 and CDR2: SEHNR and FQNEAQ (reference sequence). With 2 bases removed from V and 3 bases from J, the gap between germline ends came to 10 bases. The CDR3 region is CASSLTRDDYGYTF. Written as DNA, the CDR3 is TGTGCCAGCAGCTTAACCAGGGATGACTATGGCTACACCTTC.

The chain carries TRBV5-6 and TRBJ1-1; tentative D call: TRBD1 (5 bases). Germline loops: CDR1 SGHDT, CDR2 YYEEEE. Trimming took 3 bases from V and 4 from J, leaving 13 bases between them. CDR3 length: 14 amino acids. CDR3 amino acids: CASSSQGGVTEAFF. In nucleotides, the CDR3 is TGTGCCAGCAGCTCTCAGGGAGGGGTCACTGAAGCTTTCTTT.

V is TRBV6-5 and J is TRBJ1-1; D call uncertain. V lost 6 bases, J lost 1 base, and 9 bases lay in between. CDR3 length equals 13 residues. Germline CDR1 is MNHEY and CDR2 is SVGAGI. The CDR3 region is CASSLTGNTEAFF. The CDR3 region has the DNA TGTGCCAGCAGCTTGACGGGGAACACTGAAGCTTTCTTT.

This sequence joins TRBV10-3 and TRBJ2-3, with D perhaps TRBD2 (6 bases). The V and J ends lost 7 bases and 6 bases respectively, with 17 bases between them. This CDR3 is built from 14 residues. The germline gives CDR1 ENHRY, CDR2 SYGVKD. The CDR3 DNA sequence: TGTGCCATCAACGGGGGAGCCCTCGGGGATACGCAGTATTTT. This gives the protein CAINGGALGDTQYF.

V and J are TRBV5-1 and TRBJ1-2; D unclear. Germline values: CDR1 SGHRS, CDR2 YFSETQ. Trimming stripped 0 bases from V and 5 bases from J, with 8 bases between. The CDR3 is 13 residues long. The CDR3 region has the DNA TGCGCCAGCAGCTTGGACGGGGTTTATGGCTACACCTTC. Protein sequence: CASSLDGVYGYTF.

The CDR3 DNA sequence: TGTGCCAGCCGAGGACAGGGGGCAAAGGATACGCAGTATTTT. Translated, it gives CASRGQGAKDTQYF. The rearrangement joins TRBV2 to TRBJ2-3; 11 bases fit TRBD1. The germline CDR1 and CDR2 sequences are SNHLY and FYNNEI. The CDR3 is 14 residues long. Unmatched junction bases numbered 7, after V lost 8 bases and J lost 6 bases. The full variable domain, rest sourced from reference TRBV2 and TRBJ2-3, is EPEVTQTPSHQVTQMGQEVILRCVPISNHLYFYWYRQILGQKVEFLVSFYNNEISEKSEIFDDQFSVERPDGSNFTLKIRSTKLEDSAMYFCASRGQGAKDTQYFGPGTRLTVL.

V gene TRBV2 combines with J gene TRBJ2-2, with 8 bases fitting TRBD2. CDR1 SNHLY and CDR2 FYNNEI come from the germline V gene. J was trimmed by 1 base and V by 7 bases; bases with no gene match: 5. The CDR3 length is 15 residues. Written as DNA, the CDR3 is TGTGCCAGCATCCAACTAGCGGTGAACACCGGGGAGCTGTTTTTT. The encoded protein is CASIQLAVNTGELFF.

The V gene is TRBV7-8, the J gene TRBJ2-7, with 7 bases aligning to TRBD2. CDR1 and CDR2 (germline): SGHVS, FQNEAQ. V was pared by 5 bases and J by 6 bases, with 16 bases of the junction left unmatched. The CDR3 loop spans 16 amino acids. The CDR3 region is CASSLLNPGTGGEQYF. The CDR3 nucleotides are TGTGCCAGCAGCCTTCTGAATCCCGGGACGGGAGGCGAGCAGTACTTC.

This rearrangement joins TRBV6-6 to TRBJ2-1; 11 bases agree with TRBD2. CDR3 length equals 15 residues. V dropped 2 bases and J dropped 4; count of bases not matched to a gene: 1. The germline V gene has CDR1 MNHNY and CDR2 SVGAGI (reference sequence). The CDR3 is CASSYGTSGYNEQFF. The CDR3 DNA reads TGTGCCAGCAGTTACGGGACTAGCGGATACAATGAGCAGTTCTTC.